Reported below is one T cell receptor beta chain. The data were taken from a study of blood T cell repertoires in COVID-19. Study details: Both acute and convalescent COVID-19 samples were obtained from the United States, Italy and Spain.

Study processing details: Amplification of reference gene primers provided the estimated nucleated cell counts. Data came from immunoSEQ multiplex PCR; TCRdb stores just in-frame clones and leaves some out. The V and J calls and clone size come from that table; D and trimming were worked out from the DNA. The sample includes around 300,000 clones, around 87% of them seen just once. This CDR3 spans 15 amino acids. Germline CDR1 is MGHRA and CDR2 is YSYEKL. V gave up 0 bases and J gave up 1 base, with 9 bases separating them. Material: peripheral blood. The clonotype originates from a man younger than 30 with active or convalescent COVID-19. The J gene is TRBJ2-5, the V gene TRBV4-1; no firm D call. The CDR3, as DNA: TGCGCCAGCAGCCAAGATCTAGGATTCCAAGAGACCCAGTACTTC. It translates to CASSQDLGFQETQYF.